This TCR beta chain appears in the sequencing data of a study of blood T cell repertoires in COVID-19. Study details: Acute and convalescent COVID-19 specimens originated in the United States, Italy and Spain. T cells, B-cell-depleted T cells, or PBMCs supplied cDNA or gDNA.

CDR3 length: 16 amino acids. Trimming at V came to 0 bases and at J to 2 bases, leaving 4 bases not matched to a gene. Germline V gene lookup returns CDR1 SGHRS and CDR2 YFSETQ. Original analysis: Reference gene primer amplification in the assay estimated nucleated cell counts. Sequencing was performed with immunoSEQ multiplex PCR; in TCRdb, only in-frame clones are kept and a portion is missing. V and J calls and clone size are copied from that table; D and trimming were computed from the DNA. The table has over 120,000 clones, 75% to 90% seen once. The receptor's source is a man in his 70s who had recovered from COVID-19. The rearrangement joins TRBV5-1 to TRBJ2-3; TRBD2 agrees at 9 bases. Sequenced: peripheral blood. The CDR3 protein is CASSLGIAGDTDTQYF. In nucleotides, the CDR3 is TGCGCCAGCAGCTTGGGGATAGCGGGAGACACAGATACGCAGTATTTT.